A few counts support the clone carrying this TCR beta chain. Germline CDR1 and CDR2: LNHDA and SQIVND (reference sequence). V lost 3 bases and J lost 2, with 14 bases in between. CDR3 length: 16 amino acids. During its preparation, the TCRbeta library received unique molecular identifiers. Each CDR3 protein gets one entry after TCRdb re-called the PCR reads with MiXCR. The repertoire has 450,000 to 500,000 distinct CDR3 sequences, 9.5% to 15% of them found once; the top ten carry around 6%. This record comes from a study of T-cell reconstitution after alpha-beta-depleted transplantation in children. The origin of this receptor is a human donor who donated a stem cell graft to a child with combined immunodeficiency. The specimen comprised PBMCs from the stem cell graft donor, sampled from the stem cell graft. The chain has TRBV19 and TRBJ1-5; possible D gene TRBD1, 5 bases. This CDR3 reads CASSISWDAGNQPQHF. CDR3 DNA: TGTGCCAGTAGTATCTCCTGGGACGCGGGCAATCAGCCCCAGCATTTT.